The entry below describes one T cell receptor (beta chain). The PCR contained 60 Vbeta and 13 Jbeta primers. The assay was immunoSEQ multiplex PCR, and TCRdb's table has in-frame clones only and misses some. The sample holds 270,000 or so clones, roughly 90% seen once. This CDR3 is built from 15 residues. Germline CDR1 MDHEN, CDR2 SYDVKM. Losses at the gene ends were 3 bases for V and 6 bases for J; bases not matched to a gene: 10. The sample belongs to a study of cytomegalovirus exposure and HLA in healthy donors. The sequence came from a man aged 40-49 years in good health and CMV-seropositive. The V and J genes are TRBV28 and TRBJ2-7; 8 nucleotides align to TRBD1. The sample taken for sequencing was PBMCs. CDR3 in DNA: TGTGCCAGCAGTTTTACCGACAGGGGTGGGTTCGAGCAGTACTTC. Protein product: CASSFTDRGGFEQYF.